This TCR beta chain is drawn from a study of T-cell memory formation after mild COVID-19. This clonotype was picked up a small number of times. Its antigen is undetermined. Unmatched junction bases numbered 5, after V lost 4 bases and J lost 15 bases. Germline CDR1 is MNHEY and CDR2 is SVGAGI. This CDR3 has 11 residues. Regarding the study as a whole: There were some responding clones in pre-infection memory, which suggested that cross-reactive memory had joined.

TCRdb analysed the 5' RACE reads with MiXCR anew, one entry per CDR3 protein. The sample contains 400,000 or so distinct CDR3 sequences, under 25% of which appear only once. The TCR originated in an adult woman who had mild COVID-19 (a few samples of this study predate the infection). Cell type and time point are not known. The chain has TRBV6-5 and TRBJ2-1; 8 nucleotides align to TRBD2. Sequencing was done on a sample of PBMCs or a T cell subset sorted from them (not recorded which). This CDR3 is CASSWGLESFF. For the CDR3, the DNA is TGTGCCAGCAGTTGGGGACTAGAGTCGTTCTTC.